This TCR beta chain is from a study of blood T cell repertoires in COVID-19. CDR1 is GTSNPN and CDR2 is SVGIG in the germline V gene (reference sequence). This CDR3 has 14 amino acids. V gave up 3 bases and J gave up 4 bases, with 16 bases separating them. Measured with immunoSEQ multiplex PCR; TCRdb has only the in-frame clones, and not every one. Counted here are 230,000 or so clones, around 90% occurring once; the ten biggest clones make up 14% to 15%. The clonotype comes from a woman aged 45-65 years with acute COVID-19. Specimen: PBMCs or T cells enriched from blood (not recorded which). The chain is built from TRBV30 and TRBJ2-7; a possible D gene is TRBD1 (5 bases). CDR3 amino acids: CAWRGPVSIYEQYF. DNA for the CDR3: TGTGCCTGGAGGGGGCCCGTTTCAATATACGAGCAGTACTTC.